The clone carrying this T cell receptor (beta chain) has more than one count but fewer than ten. This sample was taken from a study of blood T cells in healthy people across ages. The CDR3 consists of 16 residues. Losses at the gene ends were 6 bases for V and 4 bases for J; bases not matched to a gene: 13. PCR was performed a second time for about 7 to 11 cycles using a sample-barcoded 5' primer and a J-beta primer mix. One entry per CDR3 protein results from TCRdb running MiXCR on the 5' RACE reads. The sample has approximately 290,000 distinct CDR3 sequences, around 29% seen once; the top ten hold over 25%.

Sample: blood. V usage is TRBV12-3 or TRBV12-4 and J usage is TRBJ1-1, with TRBD1 matching over 8 bases. This TCR derives from a woman between 65 and 79 years old in good health. The CDR3 DNA sequence: TGTGCCAGCAGGGGTCGGACAGGGAGGTTGAGCACTGAAGCTTTCTTT. This sequence encodes CASRGRTGRLSTEAFF.